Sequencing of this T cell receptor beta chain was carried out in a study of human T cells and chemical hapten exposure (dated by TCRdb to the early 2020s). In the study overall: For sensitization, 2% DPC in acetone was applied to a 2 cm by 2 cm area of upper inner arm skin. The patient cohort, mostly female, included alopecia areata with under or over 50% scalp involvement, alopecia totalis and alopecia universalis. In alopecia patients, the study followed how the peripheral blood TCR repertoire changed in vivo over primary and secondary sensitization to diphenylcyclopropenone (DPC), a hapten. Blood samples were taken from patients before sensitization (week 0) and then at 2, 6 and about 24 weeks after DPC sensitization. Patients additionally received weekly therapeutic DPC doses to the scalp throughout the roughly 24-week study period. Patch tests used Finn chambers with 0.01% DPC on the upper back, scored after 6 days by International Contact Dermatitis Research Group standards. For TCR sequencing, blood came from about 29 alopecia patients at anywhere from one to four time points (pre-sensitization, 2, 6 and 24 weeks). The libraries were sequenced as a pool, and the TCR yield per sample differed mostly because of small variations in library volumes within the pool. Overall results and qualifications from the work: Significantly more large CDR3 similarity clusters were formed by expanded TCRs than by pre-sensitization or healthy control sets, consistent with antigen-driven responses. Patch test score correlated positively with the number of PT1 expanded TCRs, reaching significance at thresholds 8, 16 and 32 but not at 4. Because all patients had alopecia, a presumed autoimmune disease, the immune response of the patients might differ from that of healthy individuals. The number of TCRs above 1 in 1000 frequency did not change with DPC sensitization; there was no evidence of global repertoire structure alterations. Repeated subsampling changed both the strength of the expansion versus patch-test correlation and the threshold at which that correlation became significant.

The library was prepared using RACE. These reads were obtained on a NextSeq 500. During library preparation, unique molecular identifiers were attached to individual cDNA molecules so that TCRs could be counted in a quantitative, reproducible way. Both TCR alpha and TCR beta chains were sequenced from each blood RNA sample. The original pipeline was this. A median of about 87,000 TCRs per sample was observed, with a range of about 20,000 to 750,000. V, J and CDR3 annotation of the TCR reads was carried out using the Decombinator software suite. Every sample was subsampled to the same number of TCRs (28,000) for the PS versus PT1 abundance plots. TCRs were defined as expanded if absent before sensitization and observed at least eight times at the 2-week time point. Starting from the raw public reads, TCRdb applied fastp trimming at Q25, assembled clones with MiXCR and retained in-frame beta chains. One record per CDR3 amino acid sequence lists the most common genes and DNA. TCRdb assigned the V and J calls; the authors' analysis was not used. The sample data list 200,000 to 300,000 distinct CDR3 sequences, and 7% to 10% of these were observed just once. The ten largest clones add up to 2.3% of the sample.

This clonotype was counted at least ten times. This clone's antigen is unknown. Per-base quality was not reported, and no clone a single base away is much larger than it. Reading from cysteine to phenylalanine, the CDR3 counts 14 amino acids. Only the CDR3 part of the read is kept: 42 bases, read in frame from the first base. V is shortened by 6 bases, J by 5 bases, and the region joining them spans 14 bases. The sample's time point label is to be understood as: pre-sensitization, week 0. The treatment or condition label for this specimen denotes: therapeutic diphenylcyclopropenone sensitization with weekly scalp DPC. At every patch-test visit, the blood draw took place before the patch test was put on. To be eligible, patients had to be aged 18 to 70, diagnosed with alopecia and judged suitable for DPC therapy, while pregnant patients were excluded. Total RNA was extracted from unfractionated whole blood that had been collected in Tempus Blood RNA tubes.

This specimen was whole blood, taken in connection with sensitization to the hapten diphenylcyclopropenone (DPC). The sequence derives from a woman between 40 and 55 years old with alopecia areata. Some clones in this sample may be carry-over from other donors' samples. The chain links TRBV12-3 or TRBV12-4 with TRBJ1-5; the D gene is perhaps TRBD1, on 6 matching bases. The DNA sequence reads TGTGCCAGCAGGGGGGCCGGGAGTTATCAGCCCCAGCATTTT. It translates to CASRGAGSYQPQHF.